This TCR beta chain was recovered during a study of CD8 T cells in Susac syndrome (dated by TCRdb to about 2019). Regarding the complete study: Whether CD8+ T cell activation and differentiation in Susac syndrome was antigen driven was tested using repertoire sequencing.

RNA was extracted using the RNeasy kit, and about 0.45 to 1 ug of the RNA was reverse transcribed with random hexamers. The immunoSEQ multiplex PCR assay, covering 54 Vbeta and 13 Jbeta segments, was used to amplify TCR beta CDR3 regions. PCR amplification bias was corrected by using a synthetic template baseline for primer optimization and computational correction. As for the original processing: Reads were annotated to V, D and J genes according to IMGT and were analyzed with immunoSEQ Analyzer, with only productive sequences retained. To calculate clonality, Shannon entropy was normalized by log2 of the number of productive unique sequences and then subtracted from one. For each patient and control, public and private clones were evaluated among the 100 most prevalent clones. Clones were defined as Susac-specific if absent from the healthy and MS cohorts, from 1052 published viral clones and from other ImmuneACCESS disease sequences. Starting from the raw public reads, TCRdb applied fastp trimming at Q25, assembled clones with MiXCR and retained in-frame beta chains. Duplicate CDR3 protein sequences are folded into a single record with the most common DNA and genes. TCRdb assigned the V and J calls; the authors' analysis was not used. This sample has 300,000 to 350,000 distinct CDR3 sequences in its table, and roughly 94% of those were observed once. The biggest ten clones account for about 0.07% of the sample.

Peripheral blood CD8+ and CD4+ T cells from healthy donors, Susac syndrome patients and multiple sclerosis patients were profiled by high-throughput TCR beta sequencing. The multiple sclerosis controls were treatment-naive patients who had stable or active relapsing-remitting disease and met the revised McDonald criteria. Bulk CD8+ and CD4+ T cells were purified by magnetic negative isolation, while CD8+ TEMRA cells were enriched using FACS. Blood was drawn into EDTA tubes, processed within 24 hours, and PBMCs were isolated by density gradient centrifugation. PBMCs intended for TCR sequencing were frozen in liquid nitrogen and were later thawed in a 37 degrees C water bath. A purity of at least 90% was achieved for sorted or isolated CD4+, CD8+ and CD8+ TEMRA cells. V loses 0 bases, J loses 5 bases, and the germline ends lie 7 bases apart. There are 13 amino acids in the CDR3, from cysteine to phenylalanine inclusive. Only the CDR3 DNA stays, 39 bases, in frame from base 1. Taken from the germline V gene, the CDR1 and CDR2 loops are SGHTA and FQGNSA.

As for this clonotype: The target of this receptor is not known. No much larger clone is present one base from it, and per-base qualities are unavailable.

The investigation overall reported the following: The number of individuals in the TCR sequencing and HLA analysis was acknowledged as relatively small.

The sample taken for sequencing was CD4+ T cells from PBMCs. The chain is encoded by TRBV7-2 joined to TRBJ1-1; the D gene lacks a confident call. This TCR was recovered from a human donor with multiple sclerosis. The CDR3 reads CASSLAPKTEAFF. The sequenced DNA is TGTGCCAGCAGCTTAGCGCCGAAGACTGAAGCTTTCTTT. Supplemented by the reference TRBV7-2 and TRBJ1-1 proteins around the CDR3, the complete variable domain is GAGVSQSPSNKVTEKGKDVELRCDPISGHTALYWYRQSLGQGLEFLIYFQGNSAPDKSGLPSDRFSAERTGGSVSTLTIQRTQQEDSAVYLCASSLAPKTEAFFGQGTRLTVV.